This T cell receptor beta chain was captured by sequencing in a study of naive and memory T cell subsets. This clonotype occurred many times. V dropped 1 base and J dropped 3 bases, with 7 bases sitting between them. Germline V gives CDR1 SGDLS, CDR2 YYNGEE. The CDR3 loop spans 14 amino acids. An equimolar mix of two oligonucleotides served as the beta constant-region primer for TRBC1 and TRBC2. Nested alpha and beta constant-region primers with the SP2 primer drove four PCR rounds on ligated cDNA. Using its own MiXCR run on the UMI-ligation and nested PCR reads, TCRdb lists one record per CDR3 protein. Altogether 95,000 to 150,000 distinct CDR3 sequences are present, roughly 32% being singletons, with the ten largest covering more than 0.8%.

The sequencing sample was made of central memory CD4+ T cells from blood. The V gene is TRBV9, the J gene TRBJ2-2; possibly TRBD1 for D (6 bases). The source of this sequence is a human donor in good health. CDR3: CASSVTGYTGELFF. In DNA form, the CDR3 reads TGTGCCAGCAGCGTAACAGGGTACACCGGGGAGCTGTTTTTT.